This TCR beta chain was sequenced during a study of cytomegalovirus exposure and HLA in healthy donors. Study-level results: When presence/absence was analysed, sequencing depth was taken to be roughly uniform across donors.

Primers: 60 Vbeta forward and 13 Jbeta reverse. Methods used by the authors: A later analysis tallied some 80 million unique TCR beta chains, around 12 million of them shared. Profiled with immunoSEQ multiplex PCR; TCRdb holds only in-frame clones, not every one. The V and J calls and clone size come from that table; D and trimming were worked out from the DNA. The sample holds hundreds of thousands of clones, more than 70% seen once. Only a few counts were recorded for this clone. The target antigen is unknown. One junction end does not reproduce the germline sequence, and a read error may be involved. Input material: PBMCs. The source is a boy aged 5-17 years in good health and CMV-seronegative.

CDR3 residues: CASSEVASGNTIYF. The CDR3 DNA is TGTGCCAGCAGCGAAGTGGCTAGTGGAAACACCATATATTTT. The rearrangement links TRBV2 to TRBJ1-3, with D uncertain. CDR1 is SNHLY, CDR2 FYNNEI, per germline. The CDR3 is 14 amino acids.